The 13 T cell receptor beta chains given below trace back to one sample, sequenced in a study of cytomegalovirus exposure and HLA in healthy donors. Primers included in the PCR were 60 Vbeta and 13 Jbeta primers. Some clones are missing from TCRdb's copy, which holds only in-frame ones; the method was immunoSEQ multiplex PCR. In the table there are about 120,000 clones, 77% of which are singletons. The sequencing input was PBMCs. The receptors shown here come from a man aged 18 to 29 in good health and CMV-seropositive.

In the case of this clone: An end of the junction differs from the germline gene, which may be a read error. The chain is built from TRBV5-1 and TRBJ2-1; 8 nucleotides agree with TRBD2. In germline, CDR1 is SGHRS, CDR2 YFSETQ. The CDR3 extends over 13 amino acids. CDR3: CASSLGLASPGLF. The CDR3 bases are TGCGCCAGCAGCTTGGGACTAGCGTCTCCCGGGCTCTTC.

This clone was seen a few times. The rearrangement uses TRBV28 and TRBJ1-2; a weak D match, TRBD1 (6 bases). The length of the CDR3 is 17 residues. Between the trimmed V and J ends, which lost 4 bases and 0 bases, there was a span of 18 bases. CDR1 is MDHEN and CDR2 is SYDVKM in the germline V gene. The CDR3 region has the DNA TGTGCCAGCAGTTCCCTGGGGGGGCAATTCTCTAACTATGGCTACACCTTC. Amino acids: CASSSLGGQFSNYGYTF.

This chain links TRBV5-6 with TRBJ2-7; D is perhaps TRBD1 (6 bases). Per the germline V gene, CDR1 is SGHDT and CDR2 is YYEEEE. V lost 4 bases and J 5 bases, leaving 10 bases between the germline ends. The CDR3 contains 12 residues. The CDR3: CASSPGVNEQYF. Written as DNA, the CDR3 is TGTGCCAGCAGCCCAGGGGTCAACGAGCAGTACTTC. Looking up the rest from reference TRBV5-6 and TRBJ2-7 gives the full variable domain: DAGVTQSPTHLIKTRGQQVTLRCSPKSGHDTVSWYQQALGQGPQFIFQYYEEEERQRGNFPDRFSGHQFPNYSSELNVNALLLGDSALYLCASSPGVNEQYFGPGTRLTVT.

This chain uses TRBV6-1 with TRBJ1-1; 9 nucleotides agree with TRBD1. Trimming cost V 11 bases and J 5 bases; bases outside gene matches: 6. There are 12 residues in the CDR3. Per the germline V gene, CDR1 is MNHNS and CDR2 is SASEGT. CDR3: CALTGGRTEAFF. CDR3 bases: TGTGCCTTGACAGGGGGGCGGACTGAAGCTTTCTTT.

The V gene is TRBV18, the J gene TRBJ1-5; D perhaps matches TRBD1 (5 bases). V was pared by 4 bases and J by 0 bases, with 13 bases between. Per the germline V gene, CDR1 is KGHSH and CDR2 is LQKENI. This CDR3 region has 16 residues. CDR3 nucleotide sequence: TGTGCCAGCTCACTTTTGGGGGGATATAGCAATCAGCCCCAGCATTTT. It is translated as CASSLLGGYSNQPQHF.

The chain has TRBV10-3 and TRBJ1-1; TRBD1 might be the D (5 bases). This CDR3 is 14 amino acids long. The germline V and J ends were trimmed by 6 bases and 1 base, with 12 bases remaining between them. The V gene's germline CDR1 is ENHRY and CDR2 SYGVKD. CDR3 coding DNA: TGTGCCATCAGCCTGGGGGGACCGAACACTGAAGCTTTCTTT. Its translation: CAISLGGPNTEAFF.

The chain recombines TRBV19 with TRBJ1-1, with unresolved D. V lost 4 bases, J lost 1 base, and 4 bases lay in between. CDR1 is LNHDA and CDR2 is SQIVND in the germline V gene (reference sequence). CDR3 size: 12 residues. The CDR3 nucleotides are TGTGCCAGTAGTAACAAGAACACTGAAGCTTTCTTT. This encodes CASSNKNTEAFF.

This clone was recorded once. This chain uses TRBV5-4 with TRBJ2-7; the D gene is possibly TRBD1 (5 bases). Germline-derived CDR1 and CDR2 are SGHNT and YYREEE (reference sequence). The V and J ends lost 4 bases and 2 bases respectively, with 10 bases between them. The CDR3 covers 13 residues. The CDR3 DNA reads TGTGCCAGCAGCATAACAGGAACCTACGAGCAGTACTTC. It is translated as CASSITGTYEQYF.

Only one count was recorded for this clone. The chain uses TRBV9 and TRBJ1-2; D is undetermined. The CDR3 loop spans 14 amino acids. The germline V gene encodes CDR1 SGDLS and CDR2 YYNGEE. Deletions cut 4 bases from V and 7 bases from J, with 17 bases between. The CDR3 here is CASSSASRYLGYTF. In DNA, the CDR3 is TGTGCCAGCAGCAGTGCCTCACGGTATCTTGGCTACACCTTC.

J is TRBJ1-2 and V is TRBV29-1; D not resolved. Trimming shortened V by 2 bases and J by 12 bases, and 13 bases separated the two germline ends. This CDR3 contains 11 residues. Germline V lookup: CDR1 SQVTM, CDR2 ANQGSEA. CDR3 amino acids: CSVEISASHTF. CDR3 coding DNA: TGCAGCGTTGAAATCAGCGCAAGTCACACCTTC.

The chain recombines TRBV6-4 with TRBJ1-1; D is uncertain. The germline CDR1 and CDR2 sequences are MRHNA and SNTAGT. The CDR3 loop spans 11 amino acids. Trimming took 7 bases from V and 9 from J, leaving 12 bases between them. DNA of the CDR3: TGTGCCAGCACGGAGGGAACGAAAGCTTTCTTT. Translated, it gives CASTEGTKAFF.

This chain joins TRBV15 and TRBJ1-1; D is possibly TRBD1 (5 bases). The V end was cut by 4 bases, the J end by 1 base, with 13 bases between. The germline V gene has CDR1 LNHNV and CDR2 YYDKDF (reference sequence). The CDR3 length is 15 residues. DNA for the CDR3: TGTGCCACCAGCACGTTTGGCAGGGCGAACACTGAAGCTTTCTTT. It yields the protein CATSTFGRANTEAFF.

V is TRBV6-1 and J is TRBJ1-5; the D is unclear. V was trimmed by 0 bases and J by 3 bases, leaving 9 bases between them. CDR1 MNHNS and CDR2 SASEGT come from the germline V gene. This CDR3 comprises 15 residues. CDR3 region: CASSEAMEYNQPQHF. The CDR3 bases are TGTGCCAGCAGTGAAGCTATGGAGTACAATCAGCCCCAGCATTTT.